Below are 11 T cell receptor beta chains sequenced from a single sample in a study of technical replicates of blood from a few donors. Method: immunoSEQ multiplex PCR; TCRdb's copy keeps in-frame clones and lacks some. The sample includes some 74,000 clones, 95% to 98% of them seen just once. The sequencing input was T cells isolated from PBMCs. Receptors were obtained from a human donor in good health.

This chain joins TRBV2 and TRBJ1-5; D remains unclear. Looked up from germline, CDR1 is SNHLY and CDR2 is FYNNEI. Trimming cost V 1 base and J 2 bases, with 9 bases left between them. This CDR3 contains 15 residues. The CDR3 DNA reads as TGTGCCAGCAGTGAAGACTCCCTGGGCAATCAGCCCCAGCATTTT. Translation gives CASSEDSLGNQPQHF.

The chain has TRBV27 and TRBJ1-2; 7 bases map to TRBD1. Per germline, CDR1 MNHEY and CDR2 SMNVEV (reference sequence). This CDR3 spans 15 amino acids. After removal of 5 bases from V and 6 bases from J, the junction contained 12 bases not matched to a gene. The CDR3 region is CASSLNRGGLNGYTF. The CDR3, as DNA: TGTGCCAGCAGTCTCAACAGGGGCGGACTCAATGGCTACACCTTC.

V is TRBV5-4 and J is TRBJ2-5; TRBD1 matches 7 bases. The V and J ends lost 3 bases and 4 bases, in that order; junction bases with no gene match: 9. From germline, CDR1 is SGHNT and CDR2 YYREEE (reference sequence). CDR3 size: 15 residues. The CDR3 sequence: CASSSTDRAVETQYF. For the CDR3, the DNA is TGTGCCAGCAGCTCAACCGACAGGGCGGTAGAGACCCAGTACTTC.

The chain recombines TRBV20-1 with TRBJ2-3; no firm D call. This CDR3 has 11 amino acids. Germline-derived CDR1 and CDR2 are DFQATT and SNEGSKA (reference sequence). Between the trimmed V and J ends, which lost 7 bases and 3 bases, there was a span of 8 bases. CDR3 bases: TGCAGTGGAACCAGAACAGATACGCAGTATTTT. Translated, it gives CSGTRTDTQYF.

The rearrangement uses TRBV6-1 and TRBJ2-2, with TRBD1 matching over 8 bases. J gave up 8 bases and V 2 bases, and 10 bases lay outside the gene matches. This CDR3 spans 16 amino acids. Germline V gene data show CDR1 as MNHNS and CDR2 as SASEGT. CDR3 nucleotide sequence: TGTGCCAGCAGTGAATCTCCCCAGGGGGCTAGAGGGGAGCTGTTTTTT. Protein: CASSESPQGARGELFF.

The chain has TRBV10-3 and TRBJ1-2, with 7 bases aligning to TRBD1. This CDR3 comprises 14 residues. V shed 6 bases and J 2 bases; nucleotides not matched to a gene: 6. Germline lookup yields CDR1 ENHRY and CDR2 SYGVKD. The CDR3 sequence: CAISRQGSNYGYTF. CDR3 in DNA: TGTGCCATCAGCCGACAGGGATCCAACTATGGCTACACCTTC.

The chain combines TRBV28 with TRBJ1-2, with D possibly matching TRBD1 (6 bases). The V and J ends lost 6 bases and 6 bases respectively, with 17 bases between them. The germline V gene has CDR1 MDHEN and CDR2 SYDVKM. This CDR3 comprises 14 residues. In DNA, the CDR3 is TGTGCCAGCAGCCCGGGACACATGACGGATGGCTACACCTTC. Amino acids: CASSPGHMTDGYTF.

The chain combines TRBV2 with TRBJ1-5; possible D gene TRBD1, 5 bases. The germline V gene has CDR1 SNHLY and CDR2 FYNNEI. The V end was cut by 0 bases, the J end by 1 base, with 10 bases between. The CDR3 is 16 amino acids. CDR3 sequence reads: CASSEAWAGSNQPQHF. CDR3 DNA sequence: TGTGCCAGCAGTGAAGCTTGGGCAGGGAGCAATCAGCCCCAGCATTTT.

The DNA for the CDR3 is TGTGCCAGCAGCCCGCGGGTAGCGGTACTCACAGATACGCAGTATTTT. Translated: CASSPRVAVLTDTQYF. The V and J genes are TRBV5-4 and TRBJ2-3, with D possibly TRBD2 on 6 matching bases. Germline CDR1 is SGHNT and CDR2 is YYREEE (reference sequence). This CDR3 spans 16 amino acids. V was pared by 4 bases and J by 2 bases, with 17 bases between.

The CDR3 sequence is CASIGVMNTEAFF. Written as DNA, the CDR3 is TGTGCCAGCATAGGGGTCATGAACACTGAAGCTTTCTTT. The chain carries TRBV2 and TRBJ1-1, with a tentative D call TRBD1 (5 bases). This CDR3 has 13 residues. Deletions cut 7 bases from V and 0 bases from J, with 9 bases between. The germline V gene has CDR1 SNHLY and CDR2 FYNNEI.

This clone appeared a single time. The V gene is TRBV29-1, the J gene TRBJ1-5; D gene unclear. The CDR3 extends over 14 amino acids. Germline V gene lookup returns CDR1 SQVTM and CDR2 ANQGSEA. Trimming cost V 4 bases and J 4 bases, with 14 bases left between them. The CDR3 DNA follows: TGCAGCGTTGCTGGGTCAGGATTTAATCAGCCCCAGCATTTT. As protein: CSVAGSGFNQPQHF. Combining the CDR3 with reference TRBV29-1 and TRBJ1-5 gives the whole variable domain SAVISQKPSRDICQRGTSLTIQCQVDSQVTMMFWYRQQPGQSLTLIATANQGSEATYESGFVIDKFPISRPNLTFSTLTVSNMSPEDSSIYLCSVAGSGFNQPQHFGDGTRLSIL.